Detailed here is one T cell receptor beta chain. The target antigen is unknown. The sample comes from a study of neoadjuvant anti-PD-1 for oral cavity cancer. Study-level background: Patients mostly received three to four biweekly nivolumab doses at 3 mg/kg before surgery. Non-progressing patients received a fourth nivolumab dose near day 43, then surgery on days 50-56. Findings and caveats of the study: Higher pretreatment Treg/Th17 ratios tracked higher pretreatment blood clonality.

Blood libraries mostly used 450 to 550 ng genomic DNA, six replicates each. Produced via immunoSEQ multiplex PCR; TCRdb's table is partial and in-frame only. The repertoire includes 10,000 to 15,000 clones, roughly 69% of them detected once, and roughly 2% sits in the top ten. The ends were cut back, 4 bases at V and 7 bases at J, with 8 bases in the middle. Germline CDR1 and CDR2: MNHEY and SMNVEV (reference sequence). This CDR3 comprises 12 residues. The material sequenced was PBMCs, taken before nivolumab (anti-PD-1) treatment. This receptor was identified in a person aged 35-79 years with oral cavity squamous cell carcinoma. The rearrangement links TRBV27 to TRBJ2-1; TRBD1 is a possible D gene (5 bases). The CDR3 bases are TGTGCCAGCAGTTCCGCAGGGAATGAGCAGTTCTTC. Amino acid sequence: CASSSAGNEQFF.